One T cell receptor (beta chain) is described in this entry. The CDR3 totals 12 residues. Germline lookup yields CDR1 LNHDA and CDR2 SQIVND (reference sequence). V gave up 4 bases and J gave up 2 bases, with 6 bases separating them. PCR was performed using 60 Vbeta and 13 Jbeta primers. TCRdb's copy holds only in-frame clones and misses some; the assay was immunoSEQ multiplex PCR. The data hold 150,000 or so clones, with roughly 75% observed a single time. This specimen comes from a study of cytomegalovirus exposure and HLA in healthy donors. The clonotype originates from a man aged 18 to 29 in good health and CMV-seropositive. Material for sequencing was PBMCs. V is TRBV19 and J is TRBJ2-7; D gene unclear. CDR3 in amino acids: CASSTGTYEQYF. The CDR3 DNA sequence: TGTGCCAGTAGTACCGGTACCTACGAGCAGTACTTC.